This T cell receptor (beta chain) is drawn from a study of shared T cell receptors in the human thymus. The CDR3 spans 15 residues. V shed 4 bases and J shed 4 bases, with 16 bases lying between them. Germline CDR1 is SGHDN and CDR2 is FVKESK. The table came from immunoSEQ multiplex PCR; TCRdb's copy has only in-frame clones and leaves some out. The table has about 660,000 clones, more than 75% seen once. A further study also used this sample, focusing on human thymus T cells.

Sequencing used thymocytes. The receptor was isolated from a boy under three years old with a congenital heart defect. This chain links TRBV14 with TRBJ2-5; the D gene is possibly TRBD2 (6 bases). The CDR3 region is CASSPPSADAETQYF. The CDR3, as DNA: TGTGCCAGCAGCCCACCTAGCGCGGATGCAGAGACCCAGTACTTC. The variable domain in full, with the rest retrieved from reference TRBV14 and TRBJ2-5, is EAGVTQFPSHSVIEKGQTVTLRCDPISGHDNLYWYRRVMGKEIKFLLHFVKESKQDESGMPNNRFLAERTGGTYSTLKVQPAELEDSGVYFCASSPPSADAETQYFGPGTRLLVL.